This T cell receptor (beta chain) was found in a study of control samples from healthy donors and cancer patients. Only in-frame clones appear in the TCRdb table, and some are missing; sequencing was by immunoSEQ multiplex PCR. The repertoire holds about 99,000 clones, about 89% seen once, with approximately 19% in the top ten. This CDR3 has 15 amino acids. After removal of 7 bases from V and 0 bases from J, the junction contained 6 bases not matched to a gene. The V gene's germline CDR1 is KGHDR and CDR2 SFDVKD. The chain joins TRBV24-1 to TRBJ1-1, with 8 bases aligning to TRBD1. The sample comprised PBMCs. The clonotype was recovered from a man aged 60-69 years with lung cancer. The CDR3 sequence: CATRPGQGMNTEAFF. DNA for the CDR3: TGTGCCACCAGGCCTGGACAGGGTATGAACACTGAAGCTTTCTTT.